This T cell receptor (beta chain) originates from a study of cytomegalovirus exposure and HLA in healthy donors. Overall study context: Inside one of the first data releases sat 75 million to 100 million unique TCRs taken from HLA-typed donors. Study results and limitations: Accounts indicate the classifier identified cytomegalovirus status with strong specificity and sensitivity. A later analysis found TCR association rates differed by HLA locus, highest for DRB1 and lowest for HLA-C. 16,951 TCR beta sequences were associated with HLA alleles at 0.05 false discovery rate in a later analysis.

With regard to this clone: Its antigen is not known.

Primers for the PCR totalled 60 Vbeta and 13 Jbeta. Method: immunoSEQ multiplex PCR; TCRdb's copy keeps in-frame clones and lacks some. The sample yields over 110,000 clones, around 78% seen once. The origin of this receptor is a woman aged 18-29 years in good health and CMV-seropositive. The sequenced sample consisted of PBMCs.

This CDR3 is CASSNNRGRQKKLFF. CDR3 in DNA: TGTGCCAGCAGCAACAACAGGGGGCGGCAAAAAAAACTGTTTTTT. This sequence joins TRBV21-1 and TRBJ1-4; the table's D call TRBD1 went unverified against the DNA. TRBV21-1 is noted as a pseudogene. The CDR3 extends over 15 amino acids.